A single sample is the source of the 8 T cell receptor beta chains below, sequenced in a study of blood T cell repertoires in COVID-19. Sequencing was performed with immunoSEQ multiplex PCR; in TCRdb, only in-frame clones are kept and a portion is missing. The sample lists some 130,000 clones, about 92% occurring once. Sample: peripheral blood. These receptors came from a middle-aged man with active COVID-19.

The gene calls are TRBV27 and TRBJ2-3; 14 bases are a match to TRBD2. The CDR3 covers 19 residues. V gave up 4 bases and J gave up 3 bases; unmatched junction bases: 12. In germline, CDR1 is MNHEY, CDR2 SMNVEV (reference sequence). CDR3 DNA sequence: TGTGCCAGCAGTTATAAGGGGACTAGCGGGAGTGGGGAAACAGATACGCAGTATTTT. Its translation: CASSYKGTSGSGETDTQYF.

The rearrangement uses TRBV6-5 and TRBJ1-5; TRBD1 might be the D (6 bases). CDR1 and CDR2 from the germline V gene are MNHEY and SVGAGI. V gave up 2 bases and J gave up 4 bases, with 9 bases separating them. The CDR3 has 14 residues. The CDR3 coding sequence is TGTGCCAGCAGTTACGGGGGCGGTAATCAGCCCCAGCATTTT. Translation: CASSYGGGNQPQHF.

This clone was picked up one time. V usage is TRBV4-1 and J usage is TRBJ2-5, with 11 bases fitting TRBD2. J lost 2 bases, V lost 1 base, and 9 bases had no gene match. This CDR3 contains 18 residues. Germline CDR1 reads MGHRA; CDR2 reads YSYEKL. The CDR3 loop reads CASSQGHLAGGRQETQYF. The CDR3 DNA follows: TGCGCCAGCAGCCAAGGGCATCTAGCGGGGGGAAGGCAAGAGACCCAGTACTTC.

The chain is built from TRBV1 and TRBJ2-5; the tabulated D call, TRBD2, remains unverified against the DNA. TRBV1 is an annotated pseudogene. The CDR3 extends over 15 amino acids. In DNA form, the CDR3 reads TGCACCAGCTTTAGCGGGGGGGCGTTGCGGGAGACCCAGTACTTC. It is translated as CTSFSGGALRETQYF.

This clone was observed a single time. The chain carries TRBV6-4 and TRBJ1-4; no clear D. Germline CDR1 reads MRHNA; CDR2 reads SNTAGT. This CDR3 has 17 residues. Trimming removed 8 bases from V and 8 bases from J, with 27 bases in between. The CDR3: CASSPPPWERVGEKLFF. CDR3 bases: TGTGCCAGCTCTCCCCCGCCATGGGAGCGGGTAGGGGAAAAACTGTTTTTT.

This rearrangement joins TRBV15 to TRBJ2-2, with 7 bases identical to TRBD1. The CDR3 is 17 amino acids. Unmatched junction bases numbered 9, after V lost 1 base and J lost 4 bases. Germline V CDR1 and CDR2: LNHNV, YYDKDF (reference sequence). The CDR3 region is CATSRGRDRLSTGELFF. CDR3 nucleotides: TGTGCCACCAGCAGAGGCCGGGACAGACTATCCACCGGGGAGCTGTTTTTT. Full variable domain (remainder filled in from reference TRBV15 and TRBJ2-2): DAMVIQNPRYQVTQFGKPVTLSCSQTLNHNVMYWYQQKSSQAPKLLFHYYDKDFNNEADTPDNFQSRRPNTSFCFLDIRSPGLGDTAMYLCATSRGRDRLSTGELFFGEGSRLTVL.

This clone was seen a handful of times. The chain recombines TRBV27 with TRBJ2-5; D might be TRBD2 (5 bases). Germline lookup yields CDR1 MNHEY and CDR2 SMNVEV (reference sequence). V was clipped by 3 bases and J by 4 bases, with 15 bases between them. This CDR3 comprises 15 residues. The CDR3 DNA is TGTGCCAGCAGTTTCTCCCGGACCGGAGGAGAGACCCAGTACTTC. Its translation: CASSFSRTGGETQYF.

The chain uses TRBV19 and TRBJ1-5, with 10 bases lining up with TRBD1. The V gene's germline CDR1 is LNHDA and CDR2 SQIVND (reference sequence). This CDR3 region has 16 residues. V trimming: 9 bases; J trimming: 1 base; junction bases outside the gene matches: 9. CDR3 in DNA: TGTGCCAGGCGGGACAGGGGTGGGGGGAGCAATCAGCCCCAGCATTTT. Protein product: CARRDRGGGSNQPQHF.